A single sample is the source of the 7 T cell receptor beta chains below, sequenced in a study of cytomegalovirus exposure and HLA in healthy donors. PCR involved 60 Vbeta and 13 Jbeta primers. Profiled with immunoSEQ multiplex PCR; TCRdb holds only in-frame clones, not every one. The table records roughly 150,000 clones, 82% of them present only once. The sample comprised PBMCs. The receptors were gathered from a girl aged 2-10 years in good health and CMV-seropositive.

This clone was detected a few times. The rearrangement uses TRBV4-1 and TRBJ1-2; the D gene is possibly TRBD1 (5 bases). CDR1 and CDR2 (germline): MGHRA, YSYEKL. V was trimmed by 4 bases and J by 7 bases, leaving 13 bases between them. The CDR3 covers 13 residues. DNA for the CDR3: TGCGCCAGCAGCCCTCTCGGGGGTTTTGGCTACACCTTC. It yields the protein CASSPLGGFGYTF.

The chain recombines TRBV6-1 with TRBJ2-5; tentative D call: TRBD2 (7 bases). The V end lost 7 bases, the J end lost 3 bases, and 18 bases lay between the germline ends. The CDR3 has 15 residues. Germline CDR1 is MNHNS and CDR2 is SASEGT. CDR3: CASNLGGLAEETQYF. The CDR3 region has the DNA TGTGCCAGCAACCTAGGGGGGCTAGCGGAAGAGACCCAGTACTTC.

This clone appeared once. The chain combines TRBV30 with TRBJ2-5; D is undetermined. Trimming pared 1 base from V and 1 base from J, leaving 4 bases between. Germline CDR1 is GTSNPN and CDR2 is SVGIG (reference sequence). The CDR3 extends over 12 amino acids. The CDR3 protein is CAWSGGQETQYF. CDR3 in DNA: TGTGCCTGGAGTGGCGGCCAAGAGACCCAGTACTTC.

The chain recombines TRBV28 with TRBJ1-6; 11 bases are a match to TRBD1. The germline V gene has CDR1 MDHEN and CDR2 SYDVKM. CDR3 length: 13 residues. The ends lost 8 bases at V and 12 bases at J; junction bases unmatched: 6. This chain's CDR3 is CASSGQGVRPLHF. Here the CDR3 DNA reads TGTGCCAGCTCGGGACAGGGGGTGAGACCCCTCCACTTT.

The V gene is TRBV29-1, the J gene TRBJ2-1, with D maybe TRBD1 (6 bases). The CDR3 covers 15 residues. The germline V and J ends were trimmed by 0 bases and 5 bases, with 14 bases remaining between them. Germline V lookup: CDR1 SQVTM, CDR2 ANQGSEA. The CDR3 is CSVEDRGTPNNEQFF. The CDR3 nucleotides are TGCAGCGTTGAAGATAGGGGGACACCTAACAATGAGCAGTTCTTC.

This clone occurred once. The V call is TRBV7-9, the J call TRBJ2-7, with TRBD2 matching over 8 bases. Trimming took 1 base from V and 4 from J; bases not matched to a gene: 6. The V gene's germline CDR1 is SEHNR and CDR2 FQNEAQ (reference sequence). CDR3 size: 15 residues. The CDR3 DNA sequence: TGTGCCAGCAGCTTAGGGGTAGCGGGAATGTACGAGCAGTACTTC. Protein: CASSLGVAGMYEQYF. Variable domain in full (rest from reference TRBV7-9 and TRBJ2-7): DTGVSQNPRHKITKRGQNVTFRCDPISEHNRLYWYRQTLGQGPEFLTYFQNEAQLEKSRLLSDRFSAERPKGSFSTLEIQRTEQGDSAMYLCASSLGVAGMYEQYFGPGTRLTVT.

V and J are TRBV27 and TRBJ2-7; no clear D. The CDR3 loop spans 14 amino acids. In germline, CDR1 is MNHEY, CDR2 SMNVEV (reference sequence). V gave up 2 bases and J gave up 6 bases, with 14 bases separating them. This CDR3 reads CASSLLAGALEQYF. DNA for the CDR3: TGTGCCAGCAGTTTACTTGCAGGCGCCCTCGAGCAGTACTTC.